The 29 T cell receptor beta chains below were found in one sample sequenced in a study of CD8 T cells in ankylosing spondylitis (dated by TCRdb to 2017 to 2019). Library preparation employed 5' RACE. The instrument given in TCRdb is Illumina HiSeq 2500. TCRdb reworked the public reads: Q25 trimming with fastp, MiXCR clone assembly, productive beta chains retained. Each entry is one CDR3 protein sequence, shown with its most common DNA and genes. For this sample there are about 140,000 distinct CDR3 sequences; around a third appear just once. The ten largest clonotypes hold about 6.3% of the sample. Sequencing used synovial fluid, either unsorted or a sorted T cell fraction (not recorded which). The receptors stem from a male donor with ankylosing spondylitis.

The CDR3 DNA reads TGTGCCAGCAGAGGGGTCGGAAACACCATATATTTT. Residues: CASRGVGNTIYF. The chain employs TRBV7-8 and TRBJ1-3; D possibly corresponds to TRBD1 (5 bases). V was clipped by 6 bases and J by 4 bases, with 7 bases between them. The germline V gene has CDR1 SGHVS and CDR2 FQNEAQ. This CDR3 contains 12 residues.

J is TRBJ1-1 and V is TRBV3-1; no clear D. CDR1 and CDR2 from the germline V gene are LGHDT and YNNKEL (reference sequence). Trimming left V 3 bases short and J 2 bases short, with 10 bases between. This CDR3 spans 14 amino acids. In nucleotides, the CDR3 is TGTGCCAGCAGCCAGCTTCAGACCAACACTGAAGCTTTCTTT. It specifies CASSQLQTNTEAFF.

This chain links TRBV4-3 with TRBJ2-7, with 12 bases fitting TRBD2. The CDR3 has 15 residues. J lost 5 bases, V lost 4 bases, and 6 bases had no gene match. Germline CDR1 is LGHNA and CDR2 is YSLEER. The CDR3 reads CASSRRLAGDDEQYF. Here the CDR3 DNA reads TGCGCCAGCAGCCGACGACTAGCGGGAGATGACGAGCAGTACTTC.

In DNA, the CDR3 is TGTGCCAGCAGTCCCCTTACTAGCGGGAGGTACAATGAGCAGTTCTTC. Protein: CASSPLTSGRYNEQFF. V gene TRBV12-3 or TRBV12-4 combines with J gene TRBJ2-1; 12 bases map to TRBD2. V dropped 5 bases and J dropped 4; count of bases not matched to a gene: 6. The length of the CDR3 is 16 residues.

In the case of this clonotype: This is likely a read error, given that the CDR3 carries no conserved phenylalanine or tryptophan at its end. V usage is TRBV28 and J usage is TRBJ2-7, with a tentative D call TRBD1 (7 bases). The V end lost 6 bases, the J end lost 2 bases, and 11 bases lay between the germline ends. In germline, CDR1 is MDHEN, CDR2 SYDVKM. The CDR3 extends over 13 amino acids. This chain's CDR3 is CASRGGQPYEQYL. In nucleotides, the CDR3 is TGTGCCAGCAGGGGGGGACAGCCCTACGAGCAGTACCTC.

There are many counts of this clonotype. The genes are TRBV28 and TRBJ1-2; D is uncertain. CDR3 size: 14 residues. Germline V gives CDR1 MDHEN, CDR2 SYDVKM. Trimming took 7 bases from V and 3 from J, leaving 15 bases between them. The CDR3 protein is CASTVSRVYYGYTF. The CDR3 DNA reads TGTGCCAGCACGGTCTCAAGGGTTTACTATGGCTACACCTTC.

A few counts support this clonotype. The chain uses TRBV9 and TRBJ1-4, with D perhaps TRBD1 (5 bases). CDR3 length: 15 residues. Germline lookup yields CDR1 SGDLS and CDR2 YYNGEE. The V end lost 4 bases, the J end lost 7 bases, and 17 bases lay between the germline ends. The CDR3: CASSPSPGRGEKLFF. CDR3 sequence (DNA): TGTGCCAGCAGCCCCTCCCCGGGGAGGGGTGAAAAACTGTTTTTT.

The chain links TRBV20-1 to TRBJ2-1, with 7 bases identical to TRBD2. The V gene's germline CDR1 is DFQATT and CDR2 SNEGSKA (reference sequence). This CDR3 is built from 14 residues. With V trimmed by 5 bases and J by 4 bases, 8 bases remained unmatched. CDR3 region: CSAGSGPTYNEQFF. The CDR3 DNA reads TGCAGTGCTGGTAGCGGGCCTACATACAATGAGCAGTTCTTC.

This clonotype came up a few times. CDR3 loop: CASSRDRDFSYGYTF. In nucleotides, the CDR3 is TGCGCCAGCAGCCGGGACAGGGACTTCTCCTATGGCTACACCTTC. This chain uses TRBV4-3 with TRBJ1-2; 9 bases match TRBD1. CDR1 LGHNA and CDR2 YSLEER come from the germline V gene. The CDR3 runs 15 residues. The V segment lost 4 bases and the J segment 4 bases; nucleotides outside the gene matches: 7.

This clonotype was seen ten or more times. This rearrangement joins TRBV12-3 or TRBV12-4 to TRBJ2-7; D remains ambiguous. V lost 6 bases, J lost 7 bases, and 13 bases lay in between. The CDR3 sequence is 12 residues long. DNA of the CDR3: TGTGCCAGCAGCCCGAGGCTAGGGGAGCAGTACTTC. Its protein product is CASSPRLGEQYF.

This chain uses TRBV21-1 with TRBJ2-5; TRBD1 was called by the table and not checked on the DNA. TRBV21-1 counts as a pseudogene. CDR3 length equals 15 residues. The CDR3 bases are TGTGCCAGCAGCATCCGGACAAGACATAAGGAGACCCAGTACTTC. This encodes CASSIRTRHKETQYF.

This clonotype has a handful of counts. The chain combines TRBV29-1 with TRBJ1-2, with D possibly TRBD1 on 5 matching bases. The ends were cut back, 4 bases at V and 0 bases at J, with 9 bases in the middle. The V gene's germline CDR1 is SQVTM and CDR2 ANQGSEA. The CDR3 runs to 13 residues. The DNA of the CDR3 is TGCAGCGTTGGGGGCAGTTCTAACTATGGCTACACCTTC. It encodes CSVGGSSNYGYTF.

CDR3 protein: CASSGGVSYGYTF. Written as DNA, the CDR3 is TGTGCCAGCAGTGGAGGGGTTTCCTATGGCTACACCTTC. The chain joins TRBV2 to TRBJ1-2; a weak D match, TRBD1 (5 bases). The CDR3 covers 13 residues. The germline CDR1 and CDR2 sequences are SNHLY and FYNNEI. The V and J ends lost 4 bases and 4 bases respectively, with 10 bases between them.

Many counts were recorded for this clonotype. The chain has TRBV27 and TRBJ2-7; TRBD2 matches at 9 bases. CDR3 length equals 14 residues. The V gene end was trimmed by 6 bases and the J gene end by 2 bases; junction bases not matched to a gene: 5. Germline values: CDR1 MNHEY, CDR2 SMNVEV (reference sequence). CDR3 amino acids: CASRVTSGTYEQYF. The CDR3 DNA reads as TGTGCCAGCAGGGTGACTAGCGGAACCTACGAGCAGTACTTC.

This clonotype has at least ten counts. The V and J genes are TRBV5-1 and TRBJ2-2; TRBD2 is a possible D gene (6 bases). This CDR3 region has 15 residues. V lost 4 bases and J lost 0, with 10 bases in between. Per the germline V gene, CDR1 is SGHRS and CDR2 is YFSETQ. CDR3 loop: CASSLGGANTGELFF. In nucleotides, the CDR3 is TGCGCCAGCAGCCTTGGCGGGGCGAACACCGGGGAGCTGTTTTTT. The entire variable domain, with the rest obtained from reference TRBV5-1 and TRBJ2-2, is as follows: KAGVTQTPRYLIKTRGQQVTLSCSPISGHRSVSWYQQTPGQGLQFLFEYFSETQRNKGNFPGRFSGRQFSNSRSEMNVSTLELGDSALYLCASSLGGANTGELFFGEGSRLTVL.

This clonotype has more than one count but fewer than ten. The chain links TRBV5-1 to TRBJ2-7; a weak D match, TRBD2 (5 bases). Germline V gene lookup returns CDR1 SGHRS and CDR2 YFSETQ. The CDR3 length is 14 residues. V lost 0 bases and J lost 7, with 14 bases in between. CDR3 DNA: TGCGCCAGCAGCTTGGGGAATCCAACGGGGGAGCAGTACTTC. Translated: CASSLGNPTGEQYF.

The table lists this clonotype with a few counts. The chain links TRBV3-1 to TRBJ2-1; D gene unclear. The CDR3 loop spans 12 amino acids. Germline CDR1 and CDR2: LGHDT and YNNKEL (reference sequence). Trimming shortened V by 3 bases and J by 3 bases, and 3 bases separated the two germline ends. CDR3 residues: CASSQNYNEQFF. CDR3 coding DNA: TGTGCCAGCAGCCAGAACTACAATGAGCAGTTCTTC.

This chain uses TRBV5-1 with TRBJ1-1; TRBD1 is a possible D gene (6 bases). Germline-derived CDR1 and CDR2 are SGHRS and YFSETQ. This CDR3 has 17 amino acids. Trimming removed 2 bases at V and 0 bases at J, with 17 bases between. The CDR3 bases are TGCGCCAGCAGCTTATCCACCAGGGGATCTATGAACACTGAAGCTTTCTTT. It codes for CASSLSTRGSMNTEAFF. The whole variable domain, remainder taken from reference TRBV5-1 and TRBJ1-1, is KAGVTQTPRYLIKTRGQQVTLSCSPISGHRSVSWYQQTPGQGLQFLFEYFSETQRNKGNFPGRFSGRQFSNSRSEMNVSTLELGDSALYLCASSLSTRGSMNTEAFFGQGTRLTVV.

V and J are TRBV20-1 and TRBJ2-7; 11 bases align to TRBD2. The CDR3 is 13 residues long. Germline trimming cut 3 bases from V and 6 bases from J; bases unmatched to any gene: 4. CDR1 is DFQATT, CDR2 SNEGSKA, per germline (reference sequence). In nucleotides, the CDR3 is TGCAGTGCTAGCGATAGCGGGAGGGGCGAGCAGTACTTC. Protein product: CSASDSGRGEQYF.

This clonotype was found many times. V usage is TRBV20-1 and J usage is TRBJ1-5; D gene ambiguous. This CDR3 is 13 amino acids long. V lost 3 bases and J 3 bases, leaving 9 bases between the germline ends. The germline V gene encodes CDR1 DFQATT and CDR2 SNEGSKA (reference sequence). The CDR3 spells CSASTANNQPQHF. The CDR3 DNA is TGCAGTGCTAGTACAGCCAACAATCAGCCCCAGCATTTT.

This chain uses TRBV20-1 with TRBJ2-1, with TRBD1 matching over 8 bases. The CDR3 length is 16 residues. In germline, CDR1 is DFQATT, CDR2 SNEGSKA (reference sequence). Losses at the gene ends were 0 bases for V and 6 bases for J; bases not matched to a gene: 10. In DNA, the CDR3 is TGCAGTGCTAGAGATATGGACAGGGTCTGGTCCAATGAGCAGTTCTTC. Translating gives CSARDMDRVWSNEQFF.

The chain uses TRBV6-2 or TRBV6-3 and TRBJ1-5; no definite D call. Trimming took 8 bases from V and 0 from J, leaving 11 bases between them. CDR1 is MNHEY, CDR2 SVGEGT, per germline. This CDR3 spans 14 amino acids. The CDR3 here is CASQDAVSNQPQHF. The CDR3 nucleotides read TGTGCCAGCCAAGACGCGGTTAGCAATCAGCCCCAGCATTTT.

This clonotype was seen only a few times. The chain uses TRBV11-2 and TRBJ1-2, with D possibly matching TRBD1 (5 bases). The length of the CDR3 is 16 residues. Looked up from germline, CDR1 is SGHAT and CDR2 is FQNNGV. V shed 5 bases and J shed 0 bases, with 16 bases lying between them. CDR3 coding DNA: TGTGCCAGCAGCCCCAGTGGGGGTAGGCCTAACTATGGCTACACCTTC. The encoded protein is CASSPSGGRPNYGYTF.

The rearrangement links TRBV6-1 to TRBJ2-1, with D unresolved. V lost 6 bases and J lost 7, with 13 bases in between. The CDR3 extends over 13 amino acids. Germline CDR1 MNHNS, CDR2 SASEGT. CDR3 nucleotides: TGTGCCAGCAGCTCAGATAGAGTGAATGAGCAGTTCTTC. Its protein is CASSSDRVNEQFF.

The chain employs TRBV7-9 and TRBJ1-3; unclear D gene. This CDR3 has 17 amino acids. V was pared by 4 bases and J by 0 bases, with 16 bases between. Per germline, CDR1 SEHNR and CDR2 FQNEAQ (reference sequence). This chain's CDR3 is CASSSRPDGSSGNTIYF. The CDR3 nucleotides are TGTGCCAGCAGCTCTAGACCGGACGGAAGCTCTGGAAACACCATATATTTT. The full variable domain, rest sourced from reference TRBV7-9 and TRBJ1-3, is DTGVSQNPRHKITKRGQNVTFRCDPISEHNRLYWYRQTLGQGPEFLTYFQNEAQLEKSRLLSDRFSAERPKGSFSTLEIQRTEQGDSAMYLCASSSRPDGSSGNTIYFGEGSWLTVV.

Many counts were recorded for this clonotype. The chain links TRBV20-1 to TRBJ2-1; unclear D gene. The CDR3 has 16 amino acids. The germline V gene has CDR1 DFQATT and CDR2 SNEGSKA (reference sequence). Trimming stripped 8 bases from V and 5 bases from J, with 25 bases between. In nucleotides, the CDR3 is TGCAGTACTACGACCGACTCCTCAAAAAATAACAATGAGCAGTTCTTC. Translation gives CSTTTDSSKNNNEQFF.

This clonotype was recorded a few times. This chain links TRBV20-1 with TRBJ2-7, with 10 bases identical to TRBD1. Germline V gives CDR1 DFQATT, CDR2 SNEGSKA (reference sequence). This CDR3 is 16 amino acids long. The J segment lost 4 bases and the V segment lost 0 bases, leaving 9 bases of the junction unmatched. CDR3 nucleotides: TGCAGTGCTAGAGAGTTCAGGACAGGGGGACGGTACGAGCAGTACTTC. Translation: CSAREFRTGGRYEQYF.

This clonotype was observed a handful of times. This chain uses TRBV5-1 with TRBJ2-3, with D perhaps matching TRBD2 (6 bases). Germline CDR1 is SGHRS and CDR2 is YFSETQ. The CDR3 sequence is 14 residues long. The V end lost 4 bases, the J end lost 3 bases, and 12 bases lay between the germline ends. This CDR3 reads CASSGGGPTDTQYF. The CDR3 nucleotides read TGCGCCAGCAGCGGTGGAGGGCCAACAGATACGCAGTATTTT.

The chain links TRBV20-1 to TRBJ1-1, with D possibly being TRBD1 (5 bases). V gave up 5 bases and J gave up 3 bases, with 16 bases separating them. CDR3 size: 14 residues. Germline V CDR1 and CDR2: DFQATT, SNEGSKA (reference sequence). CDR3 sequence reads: CSAETGVRDTEAFF. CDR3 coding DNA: TGCAGTGCTGAAACAGGAGTGAGGGACACTGAAGCTTTCTTT.